The rows below give T cell receptor beta chains drawn from one sample of a study of blood T cell repertoires in COVID-19. Sequencing used immunoSEQ multiplex PCR; TCRdb keeps in-frame clones, though not all of them. The table shows approximately 150,000 clones, with about four fifths occurring only once. The sequenced sample was PBMCs or T cells enriched from blood (not recorded which). Receptor source: a woman aged 45-65 years with acute COVID-19. Each CDR3 is given without its conserved first and last residue. The order of the fields is V gene, J gene, CDR3 protein.

V gene: TRBV28; J gene: TRBJ1-5; CDR3 protein: ASSRFRGSQPQH
V gene: TRBV3-1/TRBV3-2; J gene: TRBJ1-3; CDR3 protein: ASTTEGNTIY
V gene: TRBV6-6; J gene: TRBJ1-2; CDR3 protein: ATRGGRANYGYT
V gene: TRBV21-1; J gene: TRBJ2-5; CDR3 protein: ASSCRTGQETQY
V gene: TRBV7-6; J gene: TRBJ2-1; CDR3 protein: ASSLARELHNEQF
V gene: TRBV7-2; J gene: TRBJ1-1; CDR3 protein: ASSLARNTEAF
V gene: TRBV24-1; J gene: TRBJ2-5; CDR3 protein: ATSRGEETQY
V gene: TRBV2; J gene: TRBJ2-2; CDR3 protein: ASRGLAERPGELF
V gene: TRBV24-1; J gene: TRBJ2-5; CDR3 protein: ATSDLQDNSRTQY
V gene: TRBV18; J gene: TRBJ1-1; CDR3 protein: ASSRTDMNTEAF
V gene: TRBV29-1; J gene: TRBJ2-2; CDR3 protein: SAGDPRSTGELF
V gene: TRBV7-9; J gene: TRBJ2-3; CDR3 protein: ASRAGADTQY
V gene: TRBV5-1; J gene: TRBJ1-4; CDR3 protein: ASRPGTGAEVVF
V gene: TRBV18; J gene: TRBJ1-2; CDR3 protein: ASSPPGLNPGYGYT
V gene: TRBV7-9; J gene: TRBJ1-2; CDR3 protein: ASSLSGSSGYT
V gene: TRBV2; J gene: TRBJ2-7; CDR3 protein: ASSEYPGEGYEQY
V gene: TRBV5-1; J gene: TRBJ1-1; CDR3 protein: ASSLTGSGNTEAF
V gene: TRBV5-1; J gene: TRBJ2-6; CDR3 protein: ASSLRQGSGANVLT
V gene: TRBV30; J gene: TRBJ1-6; CDR3 protein: AWSVSGHLFGISPLH
V gene: TRBV7-9; J gene: TRBJ2-2; CDR3 protein: ASSFVPTGNTGELF
V gene: TRBV5-1; J gene: TRBJ2-3; CDR3 protein: ASRASGILTDTQY
V gene: TRBV11-2; J gene: TRBJ2-7; CDR3 protein: ASSLVAGEGYEQY
V gene: TRBV30; J gene: TRBJ2-1; CDR3 protein: ACPLLSGGSYNEQF
V gene: TRBV9; J gene: TRBJ2-5; CDR3 protein: ASSVVAGEGGQETQY
V gene: TRBV28; J gene: TRBJ1-2; CDR3 protein: ASSPGTGVDSYGYT
V gene: TRBV5-8; J gene: TRBJ1-5; CDR3 protein: ASSNRRDSRKGQPQH
V gene: TRBV6-1; J gene: TRBJ1-3; CDR3 protein: ASSEVHGQTSGNTIY
V gene: TRBV23-1; J gene: TRBJ2-2; CDR3 protein: ASSPVGQGGTGELF
V gene: TRBV18; J gene: TRBJ2-1; CDR3 protein: ASSPPSGPGEQF
V gene: TRBV5-1; J gene: TRBJ2-6; CDR3 protein: ASSLTRGAGANVLT
V gene: TRBV4-1; J gene: TRBJ2-7; CDR3 protein: ASSQDGGTRRVGEQY
V gene: TRBV4-2; J gene: TRBJ2-7; CDR3 protein: ASSQEPAGTGFYEQY
V gene: TRBV30; J gene: TRBJ1-6; CDR3 protein: AWSERGEYSPLH
V gene: TRBV29-1; J gene: TRBJ2-5; CDR3 protein: SVERGGETQY
V gene: TRBV5-1; J gene: TRBJ1-3; CDR3 protein: ASSQDQAFSGNTIY
V gene: TRBV5-6; J gene: TRBJ2-5; CDR3 protein: ASSLDRARAQY
V gene: TRBV29-1; J gene: TRBJ1-6; CDR3 protein: SVSGTGGNSPLH
V gene: TRBV11-3; J gene: TRBJ1-1; CDR3 protein: ASSLMSGADTEAF
V gene: TRBV7-9; J gene: TRBJ1-2; CDR3 protein: ASSLVQLNYGYT
V gene: TRBV4-2; J gene: TRBJ1-1; CDR3 protein: ASSQDNLGDTEAF
V gene: TRBV10-3; J gene: TRBJ1-2; CDR3 protein: AISGGDSYGYT
V gene: TRBV28; J gene: TRBJ1-5; CDR3 protein: ASSFGPGRTGDSPHNQPQH
V gene: TRBV4-3; J gene: TRBJ1-3; CDR3 protein: ASSRTLGYPSSGNTIY
V gene: TRBV27; J gene: TRBJ2-5; CDR3 protein: ASSRLAGILGETQY
V gene: TRBV15; J gene: TRBJ1-5; CDR3 protein: ATSRDSQTAGHRNQPQH
V gene: TRBV7-2; J gene: TRBJ1-5; CDR3 protein: ASSPVTGNNQPQH
V gene: TRBV19; J gene: TRBJ2-5; CDR3 protein: ASSIGTGVLETQY
V gene: TRBV28; J gene: TRBJ2-4; CDR3 protein: ASSATRIQY
V gene: TRBV5-1; J gene: TRBJ2-7; CDR3 protein: ASSFSLVGEQY
V gene: TRBV12-5; J gene: TRBJ2-3; CDR3 protein: ASGRRTSGSTDTQY
V gene: TRBV4-1; J gene: TRBJ2-2; CDR3 protein: ASSRTSTYGELF
V gene: TRBV28; J gene: TRBJ1-1; CDR3 protein: ASRFPQPRGTEAF
V gene: TRBV3-1/TRBV3-2; J gene: TRBJ1-2; CDR3 protein: ASSPSLGEGNHGYT